A selection of T cell receptor beta chains follows, all from one sample in a study of blood T cell repertoires in COVID-19. Sequencing was performed with immunoSEQ multiplex PCR; in TCRdb, only in-frame clones are kept and a portion is missing. The sample lists about 81,000 clones; roughly 89% were seen once. The sequenced sample consisted of peripheral blood. The receptors shown here come from a woman older than 75 with active COVID-19. The conserved cysteine and the conserved F or W are not part of the CDR3 here.

j_gene: TRBJ2-7; v_gene: TRBV3-1/TRBV3-2; CDR3aa: ASSQGGVGQGSHEQY
j_gene: TRBJ1-1; v_gene: TRBV5-1; CDR3aa: ASSVDRVENTEAF
j_gene: TRBJ2-5; v_gene: TRBV29-1; CDR3aa: SVGGRQETQY
j_gene: TRBJ2-7; v_gene: TRBV28; CDR3aa: ASRPSGRSYEQY
j_gene: TRBJ1-3; v_gene: TRBV18; CDR3aa: ASSPPSNTIY
j_gene: TRBJ2-7; v_gene: TRBV3-1/TRBV3-2; CDR3aa: ASSQFLGSTYEQY
j_gene: TRBJ2-5; v_gene: TRBV6-2/TRBV6-3; CDR3aa: ASSRDYRPRETQY
j_gene: TRBJ1-1; v_gene: TRBV28; CDR3aa: ASRFGAVTEAF
j_gene: TRBJ2-1; v_gene: TRBV18; CDR3aa: ASSPRGTTYNEQF
j_gene: TRBJ2-2; v_gene: TRBV18; CDR3aa: ASSSDLRRELF
j_gene: TRBJ2-5; v_gene: TRBV28; CDR3aa: ASSLQLGEGETQY
j_gene: TRBJ2-7; v_gene: TRBV18; CDR3aa: ASLETGDEQY
j_gene: TRBJ1-5; v_gene: TRBV12-3/TRBV12-4; CDR3aa: ASSTDQAQPQH
j_gene: TRBJ2-2; v_gene: TRBV7-9; CDR3aa: ASSFTGQVVGELF
j_gene: TRBJ1-1; v_gene: TRBV15; CDR3aa: ATSTRDRGDTEAF
j_gene: TRBJ2-3; v_gene: TRBV6-2/TRBV6-3; CDR3aa: ASSGGLAGVTDTQY
j_gene: TRBJ1-1; v_gene: TRBV7-3; CDR3aa: ASSWTGTTEAF
j_gene: TRBJ2-7; v_gene: TRBV19; CDR3aa: ASSIDTSGGYEQY
j_gene: TRBJ2-7; v_gene: TRBV5-1; CDR3aa: ASSLGGGGVNEQY
j_gene: TRBJ1-4; v_gene: TRBV6-2/TRBV6-3; CDR3aa: ASSYLTGGGNEKLF
j_gene: TRBJ2-2; v_gene: TRBV5-4; CDR3aa: ASSLVGSGNTGELF
j_gene: TRBJ2-1; v_gene: TRBV12-3/TRBV12-4; CDR3aa: ASRKLESNEQF
j_gene: TRBJ2-1; v_gene: TRBV9; CDR3aa: ASSVRGQLDEQF
j_gene: TRBJ2-7; v_gene: TRBV15; CDR3aa: ATSSRDSVSTRY
j_gene: TRBJ2-7; v_gene: TRBV7-8; CDR3aa: ASSLALYEQY
j_gene: TRBJ2-1; v_gene: TRBV7-3; CDR3aa: ASKGRAAYNEQF
j_gene: TRBJ2-1; v_gene: TRBV18; CDR3aa: ASSPFRLAGNNEQF
j_gene: TRBJ2-1; v_gene: TRBV28; CDR3aa: ASRTTSELSYNEQF
j_gene: TRBJ2-4; v_gene: TRBV19; CDR3aa: ASRQTLAKNIQY
j_gene: TRBJ2-2; v_gene: TRBV28; CDR3aa: ASTISQGSRTGELF
j_gene: TRBJ1-4; v_gene: TRBV25-1; CDR3aa: ASSVGGTRVEKLF
j_gene: TRBJ2-1; v_gene: TRBV6-2/TRBV6-3; CDR3aa: ASSSRQYNEQF
j_gene: TRBJ2-1; v_gene: TRBV24-1; CDR3aa: ATKTGTNEQF
j_gene: TRBJ2-7; v_gene: TRBV7-9; CDR3aa: ASSPGLAGAYEQY
j_gene: TRBJ2-7; v_gene: TRBV9; CDR3aa: ASSPTHGQSSYEQY
j_gene: TRBJ2-5; v_gene: TRBV10-3; CDR3aa: AISEGQGLQETQY
j_gene: TRBJ1-2; v_gene: TRBV28; CDR3aa: ASSGQTTNGYT
j_gene: TRBJ2-1; v_gene: TRBV6-6; CDR3aa: ASSYRGEYNEQF
j_gene: TRBJ2-2; v_gene: TRBV27; CDR3aa: ASSSLGTGELF
j_gene: TRBJ1-1; v_gene: TRBV2; CDR3aa: ASSGGQGATEAF
j_gene: TRBJ1-2; v_gene: TRBV6-6; CDR3aa: ASSYSGTFYGYT
j_gene: TRBJ2-7; v_gene: TRBV14; CDR3aa: ASSQGPAGSYEQY
j_gene: TRBJ2-7; v_gene: TRBV28; CDR3aa: ASSLTPLYEQY
j_gene: TRBJ1-3; v_gene: TRBV5-1; CDR3aa: ASSLVAGLGPSSGNTIY
j_gene: TRBJ2-5; v_gene: TRBV7-9; CDR3aa: ASSLATPGFKETQY
j_gene: TRBJ1-1; v_gene: TRBV9; CDR3aa: ASSVGTGGDTEAF
j_gene: TRBJ2-1; v_gene: TRBV27; CDR3aa: ASRSGLLYNEQF
j_gene: TRBJ2-1; v_gene: TRBV5-1; CDR3aa: ASSSRGNEQF
j_gene: TRBJ2-7; v_gene: TRBV15; CDR3aa: ATGRDDLYEQY